This T cell receptor beta chain was observed in a study of molecular identifiers for immune sequencing clone quantification. Germline CDR1 reads LNHDA; CDR2 reads SQIVND (reference sequence). The CDR3 sequence is 17 residues long. From the PCR reads, TCRdb called clonotypes with MiXCR, one entry per CDR3 protein. The sample contains some 680,000 distinct CDR3 sequences, about 25% of which appear only once. In the case of this clonotype: This sequence may be a read error, since a much larger clone differs from it by one base.

The V and J genes are TRBV19 and TRBJ1-1, with 10 bases aligning to TRBD1. The specimen sequenced was naive CD8+ T cells from blood, with Jurkat cell RNA spiked in. Subset of the sample: FACS-sorted CD8+CD4-CCR7+CD45RA+ naive T cells. This clonotype was sampled from a human donor in good health. Some libraries in this study had Jurkat cell RNA spiked in. This chain's CDR3 is CAGSADRGDLVNTEAFF. The CDR3 nucleotides read TGTGCCGGTAGTGCGGACAGGGGGGATTTGGTGAACACTGAAGCTTTCTTT. The whole variable domain, filled in from reference TRBV19 and TRBJ1-1, reads DGGITQSPKYLFRKEGQNVTLSCEQNLNHDAMYWYRQDPGQGLRLIYYSQIVNDFQKGDIAEGYSVSREKKESFPLTVTSAQKNPTAFYLCAGSADRGDLVNTEAFFGQGTRLTVV.